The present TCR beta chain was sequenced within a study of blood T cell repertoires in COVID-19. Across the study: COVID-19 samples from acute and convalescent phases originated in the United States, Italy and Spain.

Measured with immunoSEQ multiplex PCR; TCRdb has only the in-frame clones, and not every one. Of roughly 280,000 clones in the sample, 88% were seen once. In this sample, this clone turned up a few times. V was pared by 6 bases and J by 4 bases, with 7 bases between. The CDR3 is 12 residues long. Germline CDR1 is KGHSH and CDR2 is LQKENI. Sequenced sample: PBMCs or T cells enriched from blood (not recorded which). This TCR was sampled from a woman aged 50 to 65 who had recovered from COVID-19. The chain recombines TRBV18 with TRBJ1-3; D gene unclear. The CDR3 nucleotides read TGTGCCAGCTCGCGTCCGGGAAACACCATATATTTT. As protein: CASSRPGNTIYF.